This T cell receptor (beta chain) originates from a study of breast tumors, draining lymph nodes, adjacent tissues (TCRdb year 2016). With regard to the full study: The study compared TCR beta repertoires across tumor, adjacent nontumor tissue and axillary lymph nodes from breast cancer patients. In human breast cancer, the study set out to evaluate how tumor, surrounding tissue and draining lymph node repertoires relate to one another and whether T cells may move between these sites. Study-wide conclusions, independent of this receptor: The data were considered consistent with most tumor T cells being derived from the lymph node and subsequently expanding within tumor tissue. Tumor and nontumor tissue repertoires were significantly more similar in luminal-like than in basal-like breast cancer. Tumor T-cell repertoires showed less diversity than lymph node repertoires and more diversity than nontumor tissue repertoires, and tumor T-cell repertoires showed preferential V and J gene usage. The conclusion that tumor T cells originate in lymph nodes was presented as consistent with a hypothesis rather than as directly demonstrated.

The sequencer listed for this sample is Illumina HiSeq 2000. Multiplex PCR amplification was used to build the TCR beta chain libraries. The amplified TCR beta chain products were analyzed by high-throughput sequencing. In-frame beta chains were kept once TCRdb had trimmed the public reads at Q25 with fastp and called clones with MiXCR. Rows are combined by CDR3 protein, so each entry shows the most common genes and DNA. The sample yields 150,000 to 200,000 distinct CDR3 sequences; 33% were counted once. Clones ranked in the top ten supply approximately 3.9% of the sample. Lymph node samples came from the axillary draining lymph nodes of breast cancer patients. Turning to this clonotype: Its antigen is currently not known. A much bigger clone sits one base away, suggesting this may be a read error.

The germline V gene gives CDR1 as MNHNS and CDR2 as SASEGT. From the cysteine up to the phenylalanine, the CDR3 has a length of 15 residues. This entry keeps only the CDR3 DNA: 45 bases, framed from base 1. The trim is 5 bases for V and 0 bases for J, with a gap of 14 bases between the germline ends. The sample consisted of axillary lymph node tissue. Recombination joined TRBV6-1 with TRBJ2-7, and TRBD2 may be the D gene, going by 5 matching bases. This TCR derives from a female donor with breast cancer. Some clones in this sample may be carry-over from other donors' samples. The CDR3 in this case is CASSQSEADSYEQYF. The nucleotide sequence reads TGTGCCAGCAGTCAATCGGAGGCGGACTCCTACGAGCAGTACTTC.